This T cell receptor (beta chain) came from a study of blood T cells in healthy people across ages. Study results and caveats: Long-lived donors exceeded aged donors in naive CD4+ cells and diversity. A roughly linear fall in TCR beta diversity per million T cells was seen with increasing age.

This clonotype was counted at least ten times. Its matching antigen is unknown. V was pared by 3 bases and J by 3 bases, with 6 bases of the junction left unmatched. The CDR3 is 16 amino acids. Germline-derived CDR1 and CDR2 are LGHNA and YNFKEQ. A second roughly 6 to 12 cycle PCR used barcoded and J-beta primers. Each cDNA molecule carried a tag from a template-switch adaptor that contained 12 random nucleotides. One entry per CDR3 protein results from TCRdb running MiXCR on the 5' RACE reads. The sample carries 650,000 to 1,000,000 distinct CDR3 sequences, 36% recorded once. The clonotype comes from a man aged 18-30 years in good health. The material sequenced was blood. The chain links TRBV4-2 to TRBJ2-5, with TRBD2 identical over 11 bases. CDR3 amino acids: CASSHPGTSGEETQYF. The DNA of the CDR3 is TGTGCCAGCAGCCATCCAGGGACTAGCGGAGAAGAGACCCAGTACTTC.